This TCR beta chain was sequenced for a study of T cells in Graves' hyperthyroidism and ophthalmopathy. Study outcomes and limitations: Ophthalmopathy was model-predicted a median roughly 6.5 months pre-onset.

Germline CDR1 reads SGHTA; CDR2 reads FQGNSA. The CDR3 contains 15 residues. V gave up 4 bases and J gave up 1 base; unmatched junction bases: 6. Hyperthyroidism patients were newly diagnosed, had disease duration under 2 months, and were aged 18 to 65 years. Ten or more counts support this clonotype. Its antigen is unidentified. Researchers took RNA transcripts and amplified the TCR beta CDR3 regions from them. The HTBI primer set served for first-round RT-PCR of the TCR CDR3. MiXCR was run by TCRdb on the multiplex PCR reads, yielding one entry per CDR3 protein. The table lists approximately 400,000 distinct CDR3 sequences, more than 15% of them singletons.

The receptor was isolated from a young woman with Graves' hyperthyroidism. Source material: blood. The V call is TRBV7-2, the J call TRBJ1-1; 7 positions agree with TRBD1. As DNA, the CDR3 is TGTGCCAGCAGCTCCTTGACAGGGTCGAACACTGAAGCTTTCTTT. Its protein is CASSSLTGSNTEAFF.